This is a list of T cell receptor beta chains from one sample in a study of cytomegalovirus exposure and HLA in healthy donors. The repertoire was sequenced with immunoSEQ multiplex PCR; TCRdb's copy has only in-frame clones and lacks some. The table has about 190,000 clones, approximately 82% seen once. The sample taken for sequencing was PBMCs. These receptors were taken from a woman aged 18-29 years in good health and CMV-seronegative. The CDR3 runs from the conserved cysteine through the conserved F or W. Each record gives: clone size, V gene, J gene, D gene, CDR3 protein, CDR3 DNA. The D gene is left open where the match is weak. Not every row has a clone size; where given, it reads once, few, many or a size class.

clone size: -
V gene: TRBV19
J gene: TRBJ1-2
D gene: TRBD1
CDR3 protein: CASTGPGQGARGRNYGYTF
CDR3 DNA: TGTGCCAGTACCGGCCCGGGACAGGGGGCGCGAGGTCGCAACTATGGCTACACCTTC

clone size: -
V gene: TRBV2
J gene: TRBJ1-5
D gene: -
CDR3 protein: CASSEYSNQPQHF
CDR3 DNA: TGTGCCAGCAGTGAATATAGCAATCAGCCCCAGCATTTT

clone size: -
V gene: TRBV4-1
J gene: TRBJ2-1
D gene: TRBD2
CDR3 protein: CASSQLTGLAGVGEQFF
CDR3 DNA: TGCGCCAGCAGCCAGTTAACGGGACTAGCGGGAGTAGGGGAGCAGTTCTTC

clone size: once
V gene: TRBV2
J gene: TRBJ2-1
D gene: TRBD1
CDR3 protein: CASSEALDREFF
CDR3 DNA: TGTGCCAGCAGTGAAGCGCTCGACAGGGAGTTCTTC

clone size: -
V gene: TRBV28
J gene: TRBJ2-3
D gene: TRBD2
CDR3 protein: CASSSEGSGRVTDTQYF
CDR3 DNA: TGTGCCAGCAGTTCCGAAGGGAGCGGGAGGGTCACAGATACGCAGTATTTT

clone size: -
V gene: TRBV11-2
J gene: TRBJ2-7
D gene: TRBD2
CDR3 protein: CASSLSPGLAGGNEQYF
CDR3 DNA: TGTGCCAGCAGCCTCTCCCCAGGACTAGCGGGGGGAAACGAGCAGTACTTC

clone size: -
V gene: TRBV28
J gene: TRBJ2-1
D gene: -
CDR3 protein: CASSVGGAGDNEQFF
CDR3 DNA: TGTGCCAGCAGTGTGGGGGGCGCGGGGGACAATGAGCAGTTCTTC

clone size: -
V gene: TRBV7-2
J gene: TRBJ2-5
D gene: TRBD2
CDR3 protein: CASSLGLWGGKTQYF
CDR3 DNA: TGTGCCAGCAGCTTAGGATTATGGGGGGGGAAGACCCAGTACTTC

clone size: -
V gene: TRBV29-1
J gene: TRBJ2-3
D gene: -
CDR3 protein: CSVEDPQRASTDTQYF
CDR3 DNA: TGCAGCGTTGAAGACCCGCAGCGGGCTAGCACAGATACGCAGTATTTT

clone size: -
V gene: TRBV11-3
J gene: TRBJ2-3
D gene: -
CDR3 protein: CASSFPGTARSDTQYF
CDR3 DNA: TGTGCCAGCAGCTTCCCCGGGACTGCCAGGTCGGATACGCAGTATTTT

clone size: -
V gene: TRBV9
J gene: TRBJ2-5
D gene: TRBD2
CDR3 protein: CASSAREGRETQYF
CDR3 DNA: TGTGCCAGCAGCGCTCGGGAGGGCCGGGAGACCCAGTACTTC

clone size: -
V gene: TRBV4-3
J gene: TRBJ2-1
D gene: TRBD2
CDR3 protein: CASSQEGRVSSYNEQFF
CDR3 DNA: TGCGCCAGCAGCCAAGAGGGGAGGGTCAGTTCCTACAATGAGCAGTTCTTC

clone size: -
V gene: TRBV7-9
J gene: TRBJ2-5
D gene: -
CDR3 protein: CASSPPQGAQETQYF
CDR3 DNA: TGTGCCAGCAGCCCCCCGCAGGGTGCGCAAGAGACCCAGTACTTC

clone size: -
V gene: TRBV5-5
J gene: TRBJ1-5
D gene: -
CDR3 protein: CASSLPSEPQHF
CDR3 DNA: TGTGCCAGCAGCCTGCCTTCGGAGCCCCAGCATTTT

clone size: -
V gene: TRBV10-3
J gene: TRBJ2-3
D gene: TRBD2
CDR3 protein: CAAKAIAGEDTQYF
CDR3 DNA: TGTGCCGCCAAAGCGATAGCGGGAGAAGATACGCAGTATTTT

clone size: -
V gene: TRBV7-9
J gene: TRBJ1-1
D gene: TRBD1
CDR3 protein: CASSHRDSNTEAFF
CDR3 DNA: TGTGCCAGCAGCCACCGGGACAGTAACACTGAAGCTTTCTTT

clone size: -
V gene: TRBV7-2
J gene: TRBJ2-5
D gene: -
CDR3 protein: CASSRVTGRGKEAQYF
CDR3 DNA: TGTGCCAGCAGCCGAGTAACAGGGAGGGGAAAAGAGGCCCAGTACTTC

clone size: -
V gene: TRBV5-5
J gene: TRBJ2-3
D gene: TRBD2
CDR3 protein: CASSLGGRRDTQYF
CDR3 DNA: TGTGCCAGCAGCTTGGGCGGGAGGCGGGATACGCAGTATTTT

clone size: once
V gene: TRBV7-7
J gene: TRBJ2-3
D gene: TRBD2
CDR3 protein: CASSQTSGNTDTQYF
CDR3 DNA: TGTGCTAGCAGCCAGACTAGCGGCAACACAGATACGCAGTATTTT

clone size: -
V gene: TRBV28
J gene: TRBJ1-4
D gene: TRBD1
CDR3 protein: CASSSQTGAHFATNEKLFF
CDR3 DNA: TGTGCCAGCAGTTCTCAGACAGGGGCCCATTTTGCAACTAATGAAAAACTGTTTTTT

clone size: once
V gene: TRBV19
J gene: TRBJ1-1
D gene: TRBD1
CDR3 protein: CASSTYSGQLNTEAFF
CDR3 DNA: TGTGCCAGTAGTACATATTCGGGACAGCTGAACACTGAAGCTTTCTTT

clone size: -
V gene: TRBV7-9
J gene: TRBJ1-3
D gene: TRBD1
CDR3 protein: CASSLIQGERNTIYF
CDR3 DNA: TGTGCCAGCAGCTTAATACAGGGGGAAAGAAACACCATATATTTT

clone size: -
V gene: TRBV28
J gene: TRBJ1-5
D gene: TRBD1
CDR3 protein: CASSSSGTGDQPQHF
CDR3 DNA: TGTGCCAGCAGTTCATCCGGGACAGGGGATCAGCCCCAGCATTTT

clone size: -
V gene: TRBV4-3
J gene: TRBJ2-1
D gene: -
CDR3 protein: CASSQAYGSRNNEQFF
CDR3 DNA: TGCGCCAGCAGCCAAGCATACGGGAGTAGAAACAATGAGCAGTTCTTC

clone size: -
V gene: TRBV19
J gene: TRBJ2-5
D gene: -
CDR3 protein: CASSILGGRQETQYF
CDR3 DNA: TGTGCCAGTAGTATCTTGGGGGGAAGGCAAGAGACCCAGTACTTC

clone size: -
V gene: TRBV19
J gene: TRBJ2-5
D gene: TRBD2
CDR3 protein: CASSIGLAGETQYF
CDR3 DNA: TGTGCCAGTAGTATAGGACTAGCTGGGGAGACCCAGTACTTC

clone size: -
V gene: TRBV7-9
J gene: TRBJ2-5
D gene: TRBD1
CDR3 protein: CASSDHPGQGFQETQYF
CDR3 DNA: TGTGCCAGCAGCGACCATCCGGGACAGGGATTCCAAGAGACCCAGTACTTC

clone size: -
V gene: TRBV11-2
J gene: TRBJ1-1
D gene: TRBD1
CDR3 protein: CASGQGGTEAFF
CDR3 DNA: TGTGCCAGCGGTCAGGGGGGCACTGAAGCTTTCTTT